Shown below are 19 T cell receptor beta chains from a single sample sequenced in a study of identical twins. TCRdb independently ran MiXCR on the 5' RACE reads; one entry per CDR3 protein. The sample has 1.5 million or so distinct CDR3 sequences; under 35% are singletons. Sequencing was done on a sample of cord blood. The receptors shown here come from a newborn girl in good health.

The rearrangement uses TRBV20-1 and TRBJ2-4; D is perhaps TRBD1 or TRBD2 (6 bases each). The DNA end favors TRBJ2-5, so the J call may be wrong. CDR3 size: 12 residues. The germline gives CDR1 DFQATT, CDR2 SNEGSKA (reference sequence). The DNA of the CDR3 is TGCAGTGTTACCCGACAGGAGGGGACCCAGTACTTC. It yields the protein CSVTRQEGTQYF.

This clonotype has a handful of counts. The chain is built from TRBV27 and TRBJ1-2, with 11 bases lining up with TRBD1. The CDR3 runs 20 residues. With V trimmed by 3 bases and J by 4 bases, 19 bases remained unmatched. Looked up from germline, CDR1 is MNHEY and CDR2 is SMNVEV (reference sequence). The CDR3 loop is CASSFREDRGPGGKVYGYTF. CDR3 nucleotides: TGTGCCAGCAGTTTCCGTGAGGACAGGGGGCCGGGAGGAAAAGTCTATGGCTACACCTTC.

In DNA, the CDR3 is TGTGCCAGCAGCTTAGCCGCCTTGGGCACAGATACGCAGTATTTT. Protein: CASSLAALGTDTQYF. The chain recombines TRBV7-2 with TRBJ2-3; D unclear. Germline V gene data show CDR1 as SGHTA and CDR2 as FQGNSA. The V end lost 0 bases, the J end lost 1 base, and 8 bases lay between the germline ends. The length of the CDR3 is 15 residues.

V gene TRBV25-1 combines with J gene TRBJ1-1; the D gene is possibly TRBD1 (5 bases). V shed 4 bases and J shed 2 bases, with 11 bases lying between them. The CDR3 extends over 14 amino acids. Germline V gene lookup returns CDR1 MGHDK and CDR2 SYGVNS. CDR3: CASSAWGLNTEAFF. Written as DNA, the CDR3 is TGTGCCAGCAGTGCTTGGGGCCTCAACACTGAAGCTTTCTTT.

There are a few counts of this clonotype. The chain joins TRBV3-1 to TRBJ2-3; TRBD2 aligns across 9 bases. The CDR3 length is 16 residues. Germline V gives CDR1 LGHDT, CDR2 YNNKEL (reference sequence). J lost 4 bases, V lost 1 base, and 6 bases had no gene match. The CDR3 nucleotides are TGTGCCAGCAGCCAAGCCGGCGGGAGGGCCCCAGATACGCAGTATTTT. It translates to CASSQAGGRAPDTQYF.

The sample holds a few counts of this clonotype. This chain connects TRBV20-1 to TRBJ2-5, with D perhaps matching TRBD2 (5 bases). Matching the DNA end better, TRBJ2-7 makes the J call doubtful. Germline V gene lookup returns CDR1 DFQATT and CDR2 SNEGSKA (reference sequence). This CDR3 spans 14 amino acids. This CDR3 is CSASVLARQYEQYF. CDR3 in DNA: TGCAGTGCTAGTGTATTAGCGCGACAATACGAGCAGTACTTC.

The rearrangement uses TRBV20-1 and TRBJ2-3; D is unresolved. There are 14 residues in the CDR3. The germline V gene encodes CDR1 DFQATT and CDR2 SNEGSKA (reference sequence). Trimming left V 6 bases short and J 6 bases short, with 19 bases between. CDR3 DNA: TGCAGTGCCCTGACCCCCCGGTCTGCGGATACGCAGTATTTT. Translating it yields CSALTPRSADTQYF.

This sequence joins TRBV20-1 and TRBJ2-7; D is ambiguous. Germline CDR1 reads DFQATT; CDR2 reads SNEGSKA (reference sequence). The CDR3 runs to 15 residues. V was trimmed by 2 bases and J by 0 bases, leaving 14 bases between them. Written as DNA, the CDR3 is TGCAGTGCTAGAAAGTTTCTCTTCAGCTCCTACGAGCAGTACTTC. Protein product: CSARKFLFSSYEQYF.

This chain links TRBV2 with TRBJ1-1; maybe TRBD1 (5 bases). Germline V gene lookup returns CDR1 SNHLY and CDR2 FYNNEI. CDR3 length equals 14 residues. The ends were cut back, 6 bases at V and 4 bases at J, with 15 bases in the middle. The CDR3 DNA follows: TGTGCCAGCAGCTCCACCGGGACCCTCACTGAAGCTTTCTTT. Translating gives CASSSTGTLTEAFF.

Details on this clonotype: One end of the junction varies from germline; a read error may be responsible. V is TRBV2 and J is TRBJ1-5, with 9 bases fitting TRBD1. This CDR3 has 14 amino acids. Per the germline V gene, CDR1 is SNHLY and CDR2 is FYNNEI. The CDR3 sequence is CASDGTGNVQPLHF. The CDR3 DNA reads TGTGCCAGCGATGGGACAGGGAACGTTCAGCCCCTGCATTTT.

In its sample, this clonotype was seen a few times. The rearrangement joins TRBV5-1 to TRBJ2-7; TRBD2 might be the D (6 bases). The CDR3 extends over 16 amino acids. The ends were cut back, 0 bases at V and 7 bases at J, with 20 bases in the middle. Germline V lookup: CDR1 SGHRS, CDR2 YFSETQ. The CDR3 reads CASSLGSSAALLEQYF. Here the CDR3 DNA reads TGCGCCAGCAGCTTGGGATCTAGCGCCGCCTTGTTGGAGCAGTACTTC.

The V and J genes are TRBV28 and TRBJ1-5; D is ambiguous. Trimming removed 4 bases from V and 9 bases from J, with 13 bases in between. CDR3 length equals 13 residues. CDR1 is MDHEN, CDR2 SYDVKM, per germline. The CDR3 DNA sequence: TGTGCCAGCAGTTCTACCCGGGGTGGGCCCCAGCATTTT. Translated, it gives CASSSTRGGPQHF.

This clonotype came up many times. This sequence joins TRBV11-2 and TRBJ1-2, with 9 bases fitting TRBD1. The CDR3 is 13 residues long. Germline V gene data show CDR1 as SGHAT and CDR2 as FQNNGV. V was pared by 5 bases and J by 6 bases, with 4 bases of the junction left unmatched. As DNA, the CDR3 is TGTGCCAGCAGCCTTTGGACAGGGGATGGCTACACCTTC. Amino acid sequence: CASSLWTGDGYTF.

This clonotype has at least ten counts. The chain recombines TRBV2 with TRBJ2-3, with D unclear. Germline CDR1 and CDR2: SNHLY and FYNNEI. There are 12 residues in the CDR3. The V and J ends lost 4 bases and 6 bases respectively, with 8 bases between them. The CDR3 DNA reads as TGTGCCAGCAGTGGTGGCTTCGATACGCAGTATTTT. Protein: CASSGGFDTQYF.

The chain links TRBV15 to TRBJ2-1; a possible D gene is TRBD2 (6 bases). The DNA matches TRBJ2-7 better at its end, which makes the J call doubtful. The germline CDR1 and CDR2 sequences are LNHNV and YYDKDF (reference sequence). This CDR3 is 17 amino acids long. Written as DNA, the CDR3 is TGTGCCACCAGCAGAGAGTTACCTGGGACTGCCGACAATGAGCAGTACTTC. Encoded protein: CATSRELPGTADNEQYF.

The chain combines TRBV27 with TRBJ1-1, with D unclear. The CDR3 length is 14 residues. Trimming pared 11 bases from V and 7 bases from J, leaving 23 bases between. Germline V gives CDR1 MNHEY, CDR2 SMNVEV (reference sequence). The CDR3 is CAGTQRDPLDEAFF. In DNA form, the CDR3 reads TGTGCCGGCACCCAAAGAGACCCCCTTGATGAAGCTTTCTTT.

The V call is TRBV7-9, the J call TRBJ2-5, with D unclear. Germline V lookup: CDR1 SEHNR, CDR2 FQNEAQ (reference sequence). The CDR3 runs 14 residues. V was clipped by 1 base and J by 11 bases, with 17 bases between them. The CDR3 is CASSLVPASNEQYF. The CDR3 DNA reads TGTGCCAGCAGCTTAGTGCCGGCGAGCAATGAGCAGTACTTC.

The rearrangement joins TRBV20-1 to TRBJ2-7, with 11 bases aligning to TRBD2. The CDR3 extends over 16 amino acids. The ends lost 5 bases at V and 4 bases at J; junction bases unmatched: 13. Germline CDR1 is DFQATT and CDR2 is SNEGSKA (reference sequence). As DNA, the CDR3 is TGCAGTGCTCTCAGTCCCGGGACTAGCGGCCCATACGAGCAGTACTTC. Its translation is CSALSPGTSGPYEQYF.

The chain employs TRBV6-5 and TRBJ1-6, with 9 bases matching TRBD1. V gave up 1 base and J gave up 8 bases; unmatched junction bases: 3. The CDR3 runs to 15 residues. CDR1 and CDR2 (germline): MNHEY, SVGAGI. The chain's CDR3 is CASSYLGQGDSPLHF. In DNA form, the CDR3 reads TGTGCCAGCAGTTACTTGGGACAGGGTGATTCACCCCTCCACTTT.